This entry is about one TCR beta chain. The antigen it binds to is not known. One base away there is no much larger clone; base qualities are not given. The data stem from a study of control samples from healthy donors and cancer patients (dated by TCRdb to 2018 to 2020). The CDR3, from cysteine to phenylalanine, totals 13 residues. Of the read, only the CDR3 DNA is kept; its 39 bases are in frame from base 1. Trimming at the junction amounts to 2 bases on V and 4 bases on J, and the germline ends lie 11 bases apart. From a lookup of the germline V gene, CDR1 and CDR2 are SQVTM and ANQGSEA. To prepare the library, the immunoSEQ multiplex PCR assay was applied. Here the immuneACCESS table is served through TCRdb, limited to in-frame sequences with V and J called. Missing clones are a known gap in these copies; in checked studies unresolved V genes cover under half, and the rest lacks a known reason. This sample holds around 150,000 clones; roughly 94% were observed only once. The ten most abundant clones make up about 9.3% of the sample.

The TCR sequence derives from a woman in her thirties or forties in good health. The chain uses TRBV29-1 and TRBJ1-1; a tentative D call is TRBD1 (5 bases match). The sample consisted of blood. The encoded CDR3 is CSVESGRGTEAFF. The DNA sequence is given as TGCAGCGTTGAATCAGGGCGAGGCACTGAAGCTTTCTTT.